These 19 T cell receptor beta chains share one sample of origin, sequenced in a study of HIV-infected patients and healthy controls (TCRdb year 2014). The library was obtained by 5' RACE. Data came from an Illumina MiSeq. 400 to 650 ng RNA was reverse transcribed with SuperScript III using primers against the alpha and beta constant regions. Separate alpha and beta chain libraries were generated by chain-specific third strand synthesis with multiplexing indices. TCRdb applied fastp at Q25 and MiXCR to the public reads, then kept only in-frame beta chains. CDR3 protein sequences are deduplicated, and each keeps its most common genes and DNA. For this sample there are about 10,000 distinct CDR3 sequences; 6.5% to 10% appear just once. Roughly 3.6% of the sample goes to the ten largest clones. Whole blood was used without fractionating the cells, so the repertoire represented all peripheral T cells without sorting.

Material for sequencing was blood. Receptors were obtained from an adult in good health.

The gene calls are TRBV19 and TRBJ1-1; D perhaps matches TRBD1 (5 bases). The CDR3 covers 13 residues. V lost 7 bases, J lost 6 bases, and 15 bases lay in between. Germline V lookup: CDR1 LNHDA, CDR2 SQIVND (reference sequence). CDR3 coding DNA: TGTGCCAGTACCCTCGGGGGAGGTCCTGAAGCTTTCTTT. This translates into CASTLGGGPEAFF.

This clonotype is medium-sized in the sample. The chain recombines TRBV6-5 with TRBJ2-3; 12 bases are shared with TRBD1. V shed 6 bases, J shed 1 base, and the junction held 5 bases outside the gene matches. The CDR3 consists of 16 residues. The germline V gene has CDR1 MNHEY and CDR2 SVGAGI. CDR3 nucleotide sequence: TGTGCCAGCAGGGGGACAGGGGGCCGTGGCACAGATACGCAGTATTTT. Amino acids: CASRGTGGRGTDTQYF.

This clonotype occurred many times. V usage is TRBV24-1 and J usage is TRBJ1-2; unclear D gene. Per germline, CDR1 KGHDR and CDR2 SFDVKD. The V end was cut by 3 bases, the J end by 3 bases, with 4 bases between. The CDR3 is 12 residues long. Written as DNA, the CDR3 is TGTGCCACCAGTGATACATACTATGGCTACACCTTC. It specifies CATSDTYYGYTF.

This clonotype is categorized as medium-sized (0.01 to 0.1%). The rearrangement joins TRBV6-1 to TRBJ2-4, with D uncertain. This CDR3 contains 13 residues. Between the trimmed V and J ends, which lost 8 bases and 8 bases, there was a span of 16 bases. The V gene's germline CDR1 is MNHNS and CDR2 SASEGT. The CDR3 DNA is TGTGCCAGCCTAAAGGTGGCATATGACATTCAGTACTTC. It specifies CASLKVAYDIQYF.

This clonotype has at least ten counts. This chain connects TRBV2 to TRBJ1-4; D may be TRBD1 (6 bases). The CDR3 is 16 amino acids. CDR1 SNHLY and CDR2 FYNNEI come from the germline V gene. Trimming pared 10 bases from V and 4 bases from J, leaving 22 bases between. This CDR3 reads CAIKTGAEDFNEKLFF. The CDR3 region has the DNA TGTGCCATCAAGACAGGCGCAGAAGATTTTAATGAAAAACTGTTTTTT.

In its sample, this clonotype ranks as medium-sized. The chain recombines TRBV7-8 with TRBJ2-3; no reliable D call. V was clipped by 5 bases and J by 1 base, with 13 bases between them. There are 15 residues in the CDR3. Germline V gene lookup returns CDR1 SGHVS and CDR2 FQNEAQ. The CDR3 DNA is TGTGCCAGCAGCCGATCGACTTTGGGCACAGATACGCAGTATTTT. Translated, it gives CASSRSTLGTDTQYF.

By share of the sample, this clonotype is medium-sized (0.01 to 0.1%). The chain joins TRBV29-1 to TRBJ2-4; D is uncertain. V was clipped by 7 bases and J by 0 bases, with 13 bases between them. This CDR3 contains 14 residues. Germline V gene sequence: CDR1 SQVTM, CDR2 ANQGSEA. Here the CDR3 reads CSAEVGVAKNIQYF. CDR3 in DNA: TGCAGCGCCGAGGTCGGAGTAGCCAAAAACATTCAGTACTTC.

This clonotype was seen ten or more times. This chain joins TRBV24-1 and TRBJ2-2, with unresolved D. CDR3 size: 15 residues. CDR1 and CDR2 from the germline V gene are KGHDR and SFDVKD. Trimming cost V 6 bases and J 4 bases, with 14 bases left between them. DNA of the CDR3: TGTGCCACCAGTTGGTCAGGAACGACCACCGGGGAGCTGTTTTTT. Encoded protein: CATSWSGTTTGELFF.

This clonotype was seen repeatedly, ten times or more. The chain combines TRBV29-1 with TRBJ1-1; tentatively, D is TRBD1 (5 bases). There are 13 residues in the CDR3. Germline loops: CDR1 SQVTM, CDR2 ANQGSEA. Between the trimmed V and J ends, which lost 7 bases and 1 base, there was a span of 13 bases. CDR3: CSGGEGWNTEAFF. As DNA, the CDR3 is TGCAGCGGGGGGGAGGGTTGGAACACTGAAGCTTTCTTT.

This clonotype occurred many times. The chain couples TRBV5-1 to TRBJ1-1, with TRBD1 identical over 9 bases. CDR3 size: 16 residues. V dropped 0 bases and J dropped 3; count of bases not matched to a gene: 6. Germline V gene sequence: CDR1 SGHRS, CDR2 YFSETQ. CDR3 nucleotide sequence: TGCGCCAGCAGCTTGGAGGGGACAGGGCGGTACACTGAAGCTTTCTTT. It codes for CASSLEGTGRYTEAFF.

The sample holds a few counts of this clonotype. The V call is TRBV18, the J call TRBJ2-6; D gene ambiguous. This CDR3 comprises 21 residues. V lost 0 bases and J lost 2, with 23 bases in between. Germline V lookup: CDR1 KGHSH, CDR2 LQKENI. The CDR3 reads CASSPPLGTASLGPGANVLTF. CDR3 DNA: TGTGCCAGCTCACCACCTCTCGGCACCGCTTCCTTAGGGCCTGGGGCCAACGTCCTGACTTTC.

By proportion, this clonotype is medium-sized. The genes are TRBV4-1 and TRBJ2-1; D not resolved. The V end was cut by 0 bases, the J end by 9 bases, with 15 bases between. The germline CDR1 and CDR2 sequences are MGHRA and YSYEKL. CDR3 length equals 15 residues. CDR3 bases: TGCGCCAGCAGCCAAGATCCGGCTAGTTGGACTGAGCAGTTCTTC. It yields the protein CASSQDPASWTEQFF.

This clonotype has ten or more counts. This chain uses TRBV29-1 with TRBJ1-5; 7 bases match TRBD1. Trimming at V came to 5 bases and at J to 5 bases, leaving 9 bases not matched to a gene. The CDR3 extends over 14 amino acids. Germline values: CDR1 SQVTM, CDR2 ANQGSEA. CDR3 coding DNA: TGCAGCGTTATGGCCGGAGGGGGCCATCAGCCCCAGCATTTT. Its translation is CSVMAGGGHQPQHF.

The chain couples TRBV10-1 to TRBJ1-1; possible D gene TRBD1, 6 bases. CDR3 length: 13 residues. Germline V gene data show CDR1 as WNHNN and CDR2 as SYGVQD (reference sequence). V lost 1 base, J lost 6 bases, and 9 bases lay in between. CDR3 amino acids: CASSEYGGSEAFF. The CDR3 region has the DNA TGCGCCAGCAGTGAGTATGGGGGCTCTGAAGCTTTCTTT.

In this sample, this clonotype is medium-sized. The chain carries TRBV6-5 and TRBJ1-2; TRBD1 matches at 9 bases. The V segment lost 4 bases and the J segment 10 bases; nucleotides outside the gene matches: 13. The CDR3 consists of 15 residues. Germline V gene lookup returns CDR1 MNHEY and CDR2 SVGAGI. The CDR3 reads CASSWSTGGAGVYTF. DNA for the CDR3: TGTGCCAGCAGTTGGTCCACAGGGGGCGCCGGGGTCTACACCTTC.

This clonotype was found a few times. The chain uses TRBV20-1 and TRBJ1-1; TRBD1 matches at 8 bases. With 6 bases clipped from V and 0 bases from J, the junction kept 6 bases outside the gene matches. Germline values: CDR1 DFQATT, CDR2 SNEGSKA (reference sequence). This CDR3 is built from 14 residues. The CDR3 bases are TGCAGTGCCAGGACAGGGTTGATGAACACTGAAGCTTTCTTT. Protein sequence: CSARTGLMNTEAFF.

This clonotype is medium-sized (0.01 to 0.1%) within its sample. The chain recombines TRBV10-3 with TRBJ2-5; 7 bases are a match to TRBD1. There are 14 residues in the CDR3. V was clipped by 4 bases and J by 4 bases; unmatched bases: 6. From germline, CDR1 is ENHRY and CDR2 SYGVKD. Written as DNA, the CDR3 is TGTGCCATCAGTGGGTACAGGGGTGGAGAGACCCAGTACTTC. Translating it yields CAISGYRGGETQYF.

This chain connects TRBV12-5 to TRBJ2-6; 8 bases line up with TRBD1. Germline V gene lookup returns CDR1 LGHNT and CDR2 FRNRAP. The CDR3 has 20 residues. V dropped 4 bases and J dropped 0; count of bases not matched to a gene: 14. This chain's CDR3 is CASGWIYGTGSSSGANVLTF. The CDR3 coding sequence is TGTGCTAGTGGTTGGATATACGGGACAGGATCCTCCTCTGGGGCCAACGTCCTGACTTTC.

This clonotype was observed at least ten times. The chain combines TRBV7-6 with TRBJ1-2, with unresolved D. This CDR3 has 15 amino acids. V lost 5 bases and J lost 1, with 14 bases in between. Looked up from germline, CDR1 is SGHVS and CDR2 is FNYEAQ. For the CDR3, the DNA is TGTGCCAGCAGCCCAGACCAACTTCTTAACTATGGCTACACCTTC. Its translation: CASSPDQLLNYGYTF. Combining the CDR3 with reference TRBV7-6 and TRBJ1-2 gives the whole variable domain GAGVSQSPRYKVTKRGQDVALRCDPISGHVSLYWYRQALGQGPEFLTYFNYEAQQDKSGLPNDRFSAERPEGSISTLTIQRTEQRDSAMYRCASSPDQLLNYGYTFGSGTRLTVV.